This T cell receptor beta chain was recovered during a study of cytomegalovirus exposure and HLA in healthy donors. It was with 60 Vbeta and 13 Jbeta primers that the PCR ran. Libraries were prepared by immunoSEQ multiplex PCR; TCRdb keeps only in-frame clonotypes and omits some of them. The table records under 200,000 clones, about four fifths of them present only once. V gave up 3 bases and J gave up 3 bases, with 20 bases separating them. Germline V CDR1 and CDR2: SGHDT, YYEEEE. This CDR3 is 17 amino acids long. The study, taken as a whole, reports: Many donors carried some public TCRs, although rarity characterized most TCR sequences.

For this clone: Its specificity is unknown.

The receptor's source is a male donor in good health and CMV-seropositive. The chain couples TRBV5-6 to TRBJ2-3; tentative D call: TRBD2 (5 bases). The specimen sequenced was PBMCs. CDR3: CASSSTGPDEGTDTQYF. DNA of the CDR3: TGTGCCAGCAGCTCGACGGGCCCAGACGAGGGAACAGATACGCAGTATTTT.